The clone carrying this TCR beta chain occurred once. Antigen specificity is unknown. CDR1 is SGHRS and CDR2 is YFSETQ in the germline V gene. The CDR3 is 16 amino acids. The V end lost 4 bases, the J end lost 8 bases, and 19 bases lay between the germline ends. The sample comes from a study of T cell responses to AZD1222 COVID-19 vaccine. Study conclusions and caveats: Donors were largely white British and mainly female; clonal diversity was possibly underestimated. With two AZD1222 doses given, Spike-specific TCR breadth and depth both rose. The study found vaccine-associated CD4 TCRs spanning spike, dominant at 160-218 and 743-854.

Sequencing was performed with immunoSEQ multiplex PCR; in TCRdb, only in-frame clones are kept and a portion is missing. The table lists 150,000 to 200,000 clones, roughly 93% of them singletons, with under 1.1% in the top ten. Sequences were derived from peripheral blood, sampled 28 days after the second dose of the MenACWY control vaccine. The chain links TRBV5-1 to TRBJ1-6; the D gene is possibly TRBD1 (5 bases). The receptor was derived from an adult who received the MenACWY meningococcal vaccine as a control. CDR3 protein: CASSLQNGGRDSPLHF. The CDR3 bases are TGCGCCAGCAGCCTACAAAACGGGGGTCGGGATTCACCCCTCCACTTT.